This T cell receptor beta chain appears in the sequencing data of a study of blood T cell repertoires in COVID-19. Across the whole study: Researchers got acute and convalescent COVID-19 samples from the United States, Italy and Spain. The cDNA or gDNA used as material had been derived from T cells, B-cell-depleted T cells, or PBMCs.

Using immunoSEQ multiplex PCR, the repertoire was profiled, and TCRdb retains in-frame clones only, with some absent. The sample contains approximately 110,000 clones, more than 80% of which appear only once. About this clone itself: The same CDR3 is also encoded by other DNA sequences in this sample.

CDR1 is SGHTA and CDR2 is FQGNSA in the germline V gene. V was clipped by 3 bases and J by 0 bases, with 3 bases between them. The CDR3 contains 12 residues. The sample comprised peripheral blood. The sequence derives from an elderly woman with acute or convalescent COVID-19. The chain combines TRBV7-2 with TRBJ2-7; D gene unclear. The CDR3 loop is CASSFSSYEQYF. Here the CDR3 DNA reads TGTGCCAGCAGCTTCAGCTCCTACGAGCAGTACTTC. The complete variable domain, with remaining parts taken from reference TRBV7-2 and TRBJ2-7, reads GAGVSQSPSNKVTEKGKDVELRCDPISGHTALYWYRQSLGQGLEFLIYFQGNSAPDKSGLPSDRFSAERTGGSVSTLTIQRTQQEDSAVYLCASSFSSYEQYFGPGTRLTVT.